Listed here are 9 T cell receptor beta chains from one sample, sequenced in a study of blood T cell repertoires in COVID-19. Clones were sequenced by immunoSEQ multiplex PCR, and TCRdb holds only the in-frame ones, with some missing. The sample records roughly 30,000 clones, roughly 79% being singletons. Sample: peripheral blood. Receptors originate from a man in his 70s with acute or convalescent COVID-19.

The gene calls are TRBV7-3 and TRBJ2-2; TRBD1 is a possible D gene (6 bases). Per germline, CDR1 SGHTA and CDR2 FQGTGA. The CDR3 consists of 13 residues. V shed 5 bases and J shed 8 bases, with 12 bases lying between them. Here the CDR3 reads CASSVKQGGELFF. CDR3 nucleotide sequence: TGTGCCAGCAGCGTCAAACAGGGAGGGGAGCTGTTTTTT. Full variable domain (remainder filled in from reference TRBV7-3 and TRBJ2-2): GAGVSQTPSNKVTEKGKYVELRCDPISGHTALYWYRQSLGQGPEFLIYFQGTGAADDSGLPNDRFFAVRPEGSVSTLKIQRTERGDSAVYLCASSVKQGGELFFGEGSRLTVL.

CDR3 sequence: CASSPQGQNTEAFF. CDR3 DNA: TGTGCCAGCAGCCCCCAGGGACAGAACACTGAAGCTTTCTTT. The chain is built from TRBV6-2 or TRBV6-3 and TRBJ1-1, with TRBD1 as a possible D gene (6 bases). The CDR3 is 14 amino acids. V was clipped by 6 bases and J by 1 base, with 12 bases between them. CDR1 and CDR2 (germline): MNHEY, SVGEGT.

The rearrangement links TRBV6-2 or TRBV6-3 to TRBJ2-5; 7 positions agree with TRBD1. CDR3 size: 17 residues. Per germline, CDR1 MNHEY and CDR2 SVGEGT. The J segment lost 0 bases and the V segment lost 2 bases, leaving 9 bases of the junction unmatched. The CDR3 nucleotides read TGTGCCAGCAGTTACGGTTACAGGGGTGGGGACCAAGAGACCCAGTACTTC. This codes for CASSYGYRGGDQETQYF.

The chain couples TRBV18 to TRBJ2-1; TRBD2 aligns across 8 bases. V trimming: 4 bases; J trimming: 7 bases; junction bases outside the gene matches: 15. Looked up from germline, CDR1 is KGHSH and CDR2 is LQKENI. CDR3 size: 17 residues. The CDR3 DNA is TGTGCCAGCTCACTTAAAACTCAGGGTCGCGGGAGGAATGAGCAGTTCTTC. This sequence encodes CASSLKTQGRGRNEQFF.

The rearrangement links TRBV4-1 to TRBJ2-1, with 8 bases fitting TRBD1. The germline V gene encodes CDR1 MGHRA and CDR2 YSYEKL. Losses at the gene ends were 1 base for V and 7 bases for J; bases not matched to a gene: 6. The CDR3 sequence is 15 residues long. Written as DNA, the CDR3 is TGCGCCAGCAGCCAAGGCGGACAGGGACGGAATGAGCAGTTCTTC. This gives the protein CASSQGGQGRNEQFF.

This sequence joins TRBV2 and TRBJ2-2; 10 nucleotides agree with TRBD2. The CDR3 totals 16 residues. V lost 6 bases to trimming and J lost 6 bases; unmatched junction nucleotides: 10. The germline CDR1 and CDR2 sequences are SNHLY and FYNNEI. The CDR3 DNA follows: TGTGCCAGCAGCCCCCCTAGCGGGAGTATCTCCGGGGAGCTGTTTTTT. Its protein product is CASSPPSGSISGELFF. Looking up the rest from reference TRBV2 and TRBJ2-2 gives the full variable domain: EPEVTQTPSHQVTQMGQEVILRCVPISNHLYFYWYRQILGQKVEFLVSFYNNEISEKSEIFDDQFSVERPDGSNFTLKIRSTKLEDSAMYFCASSPPSGSISGELFFGEGSRLTVL.

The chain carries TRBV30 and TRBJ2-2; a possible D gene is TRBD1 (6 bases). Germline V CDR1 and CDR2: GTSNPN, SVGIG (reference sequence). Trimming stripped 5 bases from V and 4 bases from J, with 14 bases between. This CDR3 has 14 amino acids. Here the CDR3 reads CAWVKGQLTGELFF. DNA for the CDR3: TGTGCCTGGGTTAAAGGACAGCTCACCGGGGAGCTGTTTTTT.

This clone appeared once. The DNA for the CDR3 is TGTGCCAGCAGCTTGCGGGGACAAGTAAACATTCAGTACTTC. Translating gives CASSLRGQVNIQYF. The chain employs TRBV5-8 and TRBJ2-4, with D possibly TRBD1 on 6 matching bases. Trimming pared 1 base from V and 6 bases from J, leaving 11 bases between. The CDR3 sequence is 14 residues long. Germline V gene data show CDR1 as SGHTS and CDR2 as YDEGEE.

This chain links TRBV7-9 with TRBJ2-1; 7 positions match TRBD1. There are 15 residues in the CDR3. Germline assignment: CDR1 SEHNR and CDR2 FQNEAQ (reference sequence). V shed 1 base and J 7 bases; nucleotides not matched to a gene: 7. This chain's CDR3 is CASSLVQGSGNEQFF. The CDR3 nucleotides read TGTGCCAGCAGCTTAGTACAGGGGTCGGGGAATGAGCAGTTCTTC.